This T cell receptor (beta chain) was captured by sequencing in a study of blood T cell repertoires in COVID-19. Study-level information: Samples of COVID-19 (acute and convalescent) were obtained from the United States, Italy and Spain. T cells, B-cell-depleted T cells, or PBMCs provided the cDNA or gDNA that served as material.

In the original workflow: Estimation of nucleated cell counts relied on the amplification of reference gene primers. Repertoires were generated with immunoSEQ multiplex PCR, while TCRdb's copy carries only in-frame clones and drops some. V, J and clone size were drawn from that table, and D and trimming were deduced from the DNA. The sample holds 100,000 or so clones, more than 70% seen once. The V end lost 4 bases, the J end lost 4 bases, and 16 bases lay between the germline ends. This CDR3 region has 15 residues. The germline gives CDR1 SGHTA, CDR2 FQGNSA. The V and J genes are TRBV7-2 and TRBJ1-2; D is undetermined. Sequencing was done on a sample of peripheral blood. This TCR was recovered from a human donor in a cohort sampled during active COVID-19. DNA of the CDR3: TGTGCCAGCAGCTACTCAGGTTCAGGTGGCTATGGCTACACCTTC. Translated: CASSYSGSGGYGYTF.